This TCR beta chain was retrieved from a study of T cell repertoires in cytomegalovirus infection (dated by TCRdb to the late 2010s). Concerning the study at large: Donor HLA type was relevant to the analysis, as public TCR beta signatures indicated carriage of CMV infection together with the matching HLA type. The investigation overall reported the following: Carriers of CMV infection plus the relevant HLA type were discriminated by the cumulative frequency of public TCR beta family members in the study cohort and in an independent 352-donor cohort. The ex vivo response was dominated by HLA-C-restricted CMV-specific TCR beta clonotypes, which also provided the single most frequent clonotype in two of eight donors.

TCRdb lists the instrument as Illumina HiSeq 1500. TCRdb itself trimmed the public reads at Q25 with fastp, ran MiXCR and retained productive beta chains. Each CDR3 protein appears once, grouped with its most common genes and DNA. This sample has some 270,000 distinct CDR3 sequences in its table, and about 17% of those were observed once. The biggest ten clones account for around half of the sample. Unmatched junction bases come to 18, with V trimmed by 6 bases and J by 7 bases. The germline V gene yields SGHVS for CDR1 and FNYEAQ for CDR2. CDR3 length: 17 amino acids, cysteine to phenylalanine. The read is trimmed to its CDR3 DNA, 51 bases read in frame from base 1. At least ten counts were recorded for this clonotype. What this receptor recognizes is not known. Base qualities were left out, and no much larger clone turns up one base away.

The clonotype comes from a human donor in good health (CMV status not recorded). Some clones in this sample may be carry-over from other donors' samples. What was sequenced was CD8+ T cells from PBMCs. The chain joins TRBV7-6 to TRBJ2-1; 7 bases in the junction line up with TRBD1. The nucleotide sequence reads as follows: TGTGCCAGCAGAGGTTTTAGGGAAGACAGGGAGAGAAATGAGCAGTTCTTC. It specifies CASRGFREDRERNEQFF.